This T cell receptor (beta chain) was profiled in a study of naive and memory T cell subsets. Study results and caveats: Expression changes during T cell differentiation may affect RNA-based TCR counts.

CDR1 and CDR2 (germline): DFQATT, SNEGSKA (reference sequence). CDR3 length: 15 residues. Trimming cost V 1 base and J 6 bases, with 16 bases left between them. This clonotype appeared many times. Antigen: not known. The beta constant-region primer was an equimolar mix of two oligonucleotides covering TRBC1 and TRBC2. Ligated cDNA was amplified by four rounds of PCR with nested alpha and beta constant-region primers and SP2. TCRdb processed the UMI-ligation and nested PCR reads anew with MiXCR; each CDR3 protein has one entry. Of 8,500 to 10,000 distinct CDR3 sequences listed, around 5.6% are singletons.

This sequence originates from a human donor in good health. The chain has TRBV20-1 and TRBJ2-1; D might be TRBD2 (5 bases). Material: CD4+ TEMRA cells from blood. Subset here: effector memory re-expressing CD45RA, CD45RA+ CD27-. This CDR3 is CSARAVSGYSNEQFF. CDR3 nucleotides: TGCAGTGCTAGAGCGGTAAGCGGTTACTCCAATGAGCAGTTCTTC.